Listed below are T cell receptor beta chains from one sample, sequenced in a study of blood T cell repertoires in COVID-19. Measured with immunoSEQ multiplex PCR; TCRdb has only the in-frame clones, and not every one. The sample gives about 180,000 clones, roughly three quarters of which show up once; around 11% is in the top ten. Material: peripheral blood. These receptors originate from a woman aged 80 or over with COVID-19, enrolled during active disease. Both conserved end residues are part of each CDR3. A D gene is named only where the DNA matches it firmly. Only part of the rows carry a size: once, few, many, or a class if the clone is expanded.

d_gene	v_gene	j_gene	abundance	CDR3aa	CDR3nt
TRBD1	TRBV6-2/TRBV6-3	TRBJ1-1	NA	CASSHLTGRTEAFF	TGTGCCAGCAGTCATCTGACAGGGCGGACTGAAGCTTTCTTT
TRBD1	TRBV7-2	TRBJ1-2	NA	CASRNGQGNSGYTF	TGTGCCAGCAGAAACGGACAGGGGAATAGTGGCTACACCTTC
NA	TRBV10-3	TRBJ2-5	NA	CAIRTEETQYF	TGTGCCATCAGGACAGAAGAGACCCAGTACTTC
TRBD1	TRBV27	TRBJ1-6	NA	CASAQGGSPLHF	TGTGCCAGCGCACAGGGGGGCTCACCCCTCCACTTT
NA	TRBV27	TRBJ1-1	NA	CASSPSRGDSLEAFF	TGTGCCAGCAGTCCCTCCCGGGGGGACTCCCTTGAAGCTTTCTTT
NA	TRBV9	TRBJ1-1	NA	CASNGGALNTEAFF	TGTGCCAGCAACGGGGGGGCTTTGAACACTGAAGCTTTCTTT
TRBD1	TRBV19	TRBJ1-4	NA	CASTDRGATNEKLFF	TGTGCCAGTACGGACAGGGGGGCAACTAATGAAAAACTGTTTTTT
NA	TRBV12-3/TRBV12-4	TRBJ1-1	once	CASSLNRAPEAFF	TGTGCCAGCAGTTTAAACAGGGCCCCTGAAGCTTTCTTT
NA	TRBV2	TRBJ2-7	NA	CASSEGPSSSYEQYF	TGTGCCAGCAGTGAAGGGCCTAGCTCGTCTTATGAGCAGTACTTC
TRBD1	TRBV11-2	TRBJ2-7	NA	CASSSGGPYEQYF	TGTGCCAGCAGCTCAGGGGGACCCTACGAGCAGTACTTC
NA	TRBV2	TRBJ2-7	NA	CASSETLIRYEQYF	TGTGCCAGCAGTGAAACTTTGATACGCTACGAGCAGTACTTC
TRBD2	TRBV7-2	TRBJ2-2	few	CASSSREGQNTGELFF	TGTGCCAGCAGCTCTCGGGAGGGTCAGAACACCGGGGAGCTGTTTTTT
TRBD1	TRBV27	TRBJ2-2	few	CASRKQGVAGELFF	TGTGCCAGCAGGAAACAGGGGGTGGCCGGGGAGCTGTTTTTT
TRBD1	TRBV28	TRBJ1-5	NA	CASSLTGRRQPQHF	TGTGCCAGCAGTTTGACAGGGAGAAGACAGCCCCAGCATTTT
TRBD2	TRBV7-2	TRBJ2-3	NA	CASSQGLLTDTQYF	TGTGCCAGCAGCCAGGGACTACTCACAGATACGCAGTATTTT
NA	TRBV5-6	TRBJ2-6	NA	CASSPRGAVLTF	TGTGCCAGCAGCCCACGCGGAGCCGTCCTGACTTTC
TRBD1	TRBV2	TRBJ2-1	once	CASRPGQAYNEQFF	TGTGCCAGCAGGCCGGGACAGGCGTACAATGAGCAGTTCTTC
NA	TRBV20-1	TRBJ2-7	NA	CSASGGYEQYF	TGCAGTGCTAGCGGAGGTTACGAGCAGTACTTC
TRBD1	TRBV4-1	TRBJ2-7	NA	CASSHLTGGNYEQYF	TGCGCCAGCAGCCACCTGACAGGGGGCAACTACGAGCAGTACTTC
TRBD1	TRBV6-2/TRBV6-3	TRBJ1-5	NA	CASSYSRTGANQPQHF	TGTGCCAGCAGTTACTCCCGGACAGGGGCCAATCAGCCCCAGCATTTT
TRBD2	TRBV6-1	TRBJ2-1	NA	CASSEGSGGSYNEQFF	TGTGCCAGCAGTGAGGGTAGCGGGGGATCTTACAATGAGCAGTTCTTC
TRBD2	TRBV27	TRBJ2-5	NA	CASSLAISSGDRQETQYF	TGTGCCAGCAGTTTGGCTATCTCTAGCGGGGACCGTCAAGAGACCCAGTACTTC
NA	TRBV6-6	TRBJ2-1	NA	CASSYWGERNEQFF	TGTGCCAGCAGTTATTGGGGGGAGAGAAATGAGCAGTTCTTC
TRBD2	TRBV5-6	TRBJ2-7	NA	CASSLALAGTYEQYF	TGTGCCAGCAGCTTGGCACTAGCGGGTACCTACGAGCAGTACTTC
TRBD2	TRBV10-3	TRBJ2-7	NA	CATRERERYEQYF	TGTGCCACCAGAGAGCGGGAGCGGTACGAGCAGTACTTC
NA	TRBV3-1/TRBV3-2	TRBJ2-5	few	CASSQVPQASGTQYF	TGTGCCAGCAGCCAAGTACCACAGGCCTCCGGGACCCAGTACTTC
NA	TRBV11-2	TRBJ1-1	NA	CASSRGFLGTEAFF	TGTGCCAGCAGTAGAGGGTTTTTGGGCACTGAAGCTTTCTTT
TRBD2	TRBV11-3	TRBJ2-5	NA	CASSPGGLETQYF	TGTGCCAGCAGCCCGGGGGGGCTCGAGACCCAGTACTTC
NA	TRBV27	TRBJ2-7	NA	CASSLGGGSSYEQYF	TGTGCCAGCAGTTTAGGGGGCGGGAGCTCCTACGAGCAGTACTTC
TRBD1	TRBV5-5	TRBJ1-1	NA	CASSFKGQGNTEAFF	TGTGCCAGCAGCTTCAAGGGACAGGGGAACACTGAAGCTTTCTTT
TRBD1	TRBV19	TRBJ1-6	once	CASSHDRGNSPLHF	TGTGCCAGTAGTCATGACAGGGGTAATTCACCCCTCCACTTT
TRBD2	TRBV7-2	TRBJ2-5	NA	CASSLAGGAQYF	TGTGCCAGCAGCTTAGCGGGAGGGGCCCAGTACTTC
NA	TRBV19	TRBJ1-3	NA	CASSSTGSGNTIYF	TGTGCCAGTAGTAGTACAGGTTCCGGAAACACCATATATTTT
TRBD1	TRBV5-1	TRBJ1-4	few	CASSLGTGGGEKLFF	TGCGCCAGCAGCTTGGGGACAGGAGGGGGAGAAAAACTGTTTTTT
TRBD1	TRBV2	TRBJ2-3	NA	CASSLGQGADTQYF	TGTGCCAGCAGTCTAGGACAGGGGGCAGATACGCAGTATTTT
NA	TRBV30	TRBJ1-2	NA	CAWSVFSGSQGGYTF	TGTGCCTGGAGTGTATTTTCGGGCTCCCAGGGGGGCTACACCTTC
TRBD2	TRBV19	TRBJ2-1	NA	CASSILGGGAYNEQFF	TGTGCCAGTAGTATACTAGGCGGGGGGGCCTACAATGAGCAGTTCTTC
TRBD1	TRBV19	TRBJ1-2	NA	CASIPTGTGSYGYTF	TGTGCCAGTATTCCGACCGGGACAGGGAGCTATGGCTACACCTTC
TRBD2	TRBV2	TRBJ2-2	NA	CASSFLAGGNTGELFF	TGTGCCAGCAGTTTTCTAGCGGGAGGGAACACCGGGGAGCTGTTTTTT
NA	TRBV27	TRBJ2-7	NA	CASSSYSQGGEQYF	TGTGCCAGCAGTTCGTATTCCCAAGGGGGCGAGCAGTACTTC
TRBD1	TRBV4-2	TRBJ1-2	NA	CASSQDRGQMIYGYTF	TGTGCCAGCAGCCAAGATCGGGGACAGATGATCTATGGCTACACCTTC
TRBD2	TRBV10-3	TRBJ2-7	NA	CAISPTSGNSYEQYF	TGTGCCATCAGTCCCACTAGCGGGAACTCCTACGAGCAGTACTTC
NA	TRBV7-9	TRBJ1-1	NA	CASSFFMNTEAFF	TGTGCCAGCAGCTTCTTTATGAACACTGAAGCTTTCTTT
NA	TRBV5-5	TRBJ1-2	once	CASSQVSGARYGYTF	TGTGCCAGCAGCCAAGTCAGCGGGGCCCGCTATGGCTACACCTTC
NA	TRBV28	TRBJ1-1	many	CASSPGGGTEAFF	TGTGCCAGCAGCCCCGGGGGGGGCACTGAAGCTTTCTTT
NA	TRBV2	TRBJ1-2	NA	CASLGETDPYGYTF	TGTGCCAGCTTAGGTGAGACAGATCCCTATGGCTACACCTTC
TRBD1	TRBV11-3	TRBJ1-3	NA	CASSAPGTVYSGNTIYF	TGTGCCAGCAGCGCACCCGGGACAGTTTACTCTGGAAACACCATATATTTT
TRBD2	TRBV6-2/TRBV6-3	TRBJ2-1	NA	CASSWGGVPDFSYNEQFF	TGTGCCAGCAGTTGGGGGGGGGTTCCCGACTTCTCCTACAATGAGCAGTTCTTC
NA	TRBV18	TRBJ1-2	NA	CASSPPYRDGYTF	TGTGCCAGCTCACCACCCTACAGAGATGGCTACACCTTC
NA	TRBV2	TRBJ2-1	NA	CASSRTANEQFF	TGTGCCAGCAGTCGGACAGCCAATGAGCAGTTCTTC
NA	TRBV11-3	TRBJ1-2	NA	CASSLFQGGDYGYTF	TGTGCCAGCAGCTTATTCCAAGGAGGGGACTATGGCTACACCTTC
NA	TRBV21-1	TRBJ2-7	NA	CASSKPGRTGGVYEQYF	TGTGCCAGCAGCAAACCGGGTAGGACAGGGGGAGTCTACGAGCAGTACTTC
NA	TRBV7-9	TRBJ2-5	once	CASSLRGFQETQYF	TGTGCCAGCAGCCTGCGGGGATTCCAAGAGACCCAGTACTTC
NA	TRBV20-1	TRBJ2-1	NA	CSAMAIYEQFF	TGCAGTGCTATGGCAATTTATGAGCAGTTCTTC
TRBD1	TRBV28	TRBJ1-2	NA	CASNRQGVHYGYTF	TGTGCCAGCAATCGGCAGGGGGTACACTATGGCTACACCTTC
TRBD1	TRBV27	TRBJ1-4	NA	CASSFRGQEVLFF	TGTGCCAGCAGTTTCAGGGGGCAAGAAGTCCTGTTTTTT
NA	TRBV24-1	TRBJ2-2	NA	CATSDGQGGLFF	TGTGCCACCAGTGATGGACAGGGAGGGTTGTTTTTT